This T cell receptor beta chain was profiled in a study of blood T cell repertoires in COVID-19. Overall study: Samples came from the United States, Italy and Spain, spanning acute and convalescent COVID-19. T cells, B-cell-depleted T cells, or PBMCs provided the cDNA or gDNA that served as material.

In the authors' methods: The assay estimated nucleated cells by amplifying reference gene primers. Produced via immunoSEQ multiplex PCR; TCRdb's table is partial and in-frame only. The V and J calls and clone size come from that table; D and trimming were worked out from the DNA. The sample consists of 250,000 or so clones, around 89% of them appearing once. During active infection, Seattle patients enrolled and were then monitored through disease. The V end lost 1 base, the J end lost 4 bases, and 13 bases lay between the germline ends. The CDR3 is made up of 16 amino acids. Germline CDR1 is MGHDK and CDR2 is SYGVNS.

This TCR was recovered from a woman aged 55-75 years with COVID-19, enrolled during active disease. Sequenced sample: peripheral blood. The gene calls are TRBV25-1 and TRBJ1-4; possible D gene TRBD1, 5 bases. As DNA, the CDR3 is TGTGCCAGCAGTGAATCAGCTGGGGCAGATAATGAAAAACTGTTTTTT. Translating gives CASSESAGADNEKLFF.